The 10 T cell receptor beta chains in this list originate from one sample, sequenced in a study of response to subunit inactivated influenza vaccine. Each CDR3 protein gets one entry after TCRdb re-called the RT-PCR reads with MiXCR. The sample lists 150,000 to 200,000 distinct CDR3 sequences, around 10% occurring once. Specimen: CD8+ T cells sorted from PBMCs, collected less than 30 months after vaccination. These receptors were taken from a man between 50 and 69 years old who received an inactivated influenza vaccine.

This chain joins TRBV5-1 and TRBJ2-7; TRBD1 matches at 7 bases. V was pared by 0 bases and J by 3 bases, with 6 bases of the junction left unmatched. From germline, CDR1 is SGHRS and CDR2 YFSETQ. The CDR3 is 15 amino acids. The CDR3 DNA sequence: TGCGCCAGCAGCTTGGAGGGGACAGCATTCTACGAGCAGTACTTC. Protein sequence: CASSLEGTAFYEQYF.

For this clonotype: This clone may be a read error of a much larger clone one base away. The chain carries TRBV4-2 and TRBJ1-1; D may be TRBD1 (5 bases). V was pared by 1 base and J by 6 bases, with 15 bases between. The CDR3 runs 15 residues. The germline V gene has CDR1 LGHNA and CDR2 YNFKEQ. The DNA of the CDR3 is TGTGCCAGCAGCCAAGCCGGGGGGGTGGGCGCTGAAGCTTTCTTT. Its protein is CASSQAGGVGAEAFF.

This clonotype has only a few counts. This chain joins TRBV29-1 and TRBJ1-2; D not resolved. Germline V gene data show CDR1 as SQVTM and CDR2 as ANQGSEA. The CDR3 is made up of 10 amino acids. The germline V and J ends were trimmed by 4 bases and 5 bases, with 5 bases remaining between them. CDR3 residues: CSVAGYGYTF. DNA for the CDR3: TGCAGCGTTGCCGGGTATGGCTACACCTTC.

The chain joins TRBV25-1 to TRBJ2-5, with a possible D match to TRBD2 (7 bases). The V gene lost 8 bases and the J gene lost 7 bases, with 17 bases spanning the gap. There are 13 residues in the CDR3. Germline CDR1 and CDR2: MGHDK and SYGVNS. The CDR3 DNA is TGTGCCAGCGGGGGGGCCCCCCAGGGGACCCAGTACTTC. This gives the protein CASGGAPQGTQYF. Looking up the rest from reference TRBV25-1 and TRBJ2-5 gives the full variable domain: EADIYQTPRYLVIGTGKKITLECSQTMGHDKMYWYQQDPGMELHLIHYSYGVNSTEKGDLSSESTVSRIRTEHFPLTLESARPSHTSQYLCASGGAPQGTQYFGPGTRLLVL.

This clonotype has just a few counts. V usage is TRBV30 and J usage is TRBJ2-3, with D maybe TRBD1 (5 bases). The CDR3 spans 13 residues. The germline V gene encodes CDR1 GTSNPN and CDR2 SVGIG (reference sequence). Trimming took off 2 bases at V and 2 bases at J, with 8 bases between the two ends. The DNA for the CDR3 is TGTGCCTGGAGTTCAGGGATCACAGATACGCAGTATTTT. It translates to CAWSSGITDTQYF. The full variable domain, its missing parts supplied by reference TRBV30 and TRBJ2-3, is SQTIHQWPATLVQPVGSPLSLECTVEGTSNPNLYWYRQAAGRGLQLLFYSVGIGQISSEVPQNLSASRPQDRQFILSSKKLLLSDSGFYLCAWSSGITDTQYFGPGTRLTVL.

This clonotype was found many times. The chain employs TRBV5-1 and TRBJ2-1, with 13 bases matching TRBD2. The CDR3 runs 18 residues. Germline loops: CDR1 SGHRS, CDR2 YFSETQ. V shed 0 bases, J shed 6 bases, and the junction held 9 bases outside the gene matches. CDR3 sequence: CASSLVTSGGVHPNEQFF. DNA of the CDR3: TGCGCCAGCAGCTTGGTAACTAGCGGGGGGGTTCACCCCAATGAGCAGTTCTTC.

This clonotype was seen only a few times. The rearrangement joins TRBV4-3 to TRBJ2-5; tentative D call: TRBD2 (6 bases). Trimming left V 0 bases short and J 0 bases short, with 11 bases between. The CDR3 loop spans 16 amino acids. CDR1 and CDR2 (germline): LGHNA, YSLEER. CDR3 DNA: TGCGCCAGCAGCCAAGATTGGGACTCCTACCAAGAGACCCAGTACTTC. Its translation is CASSQDWDSYQETQYF.

At least ten counts were recorded for this clonotype. CDR3 coding DNA: TGCGCCAGCAGGACTAGCGGGAACAATGAGCAGTTCTTC. This encodes CASRTSGNNEQFF. The gene calls are TRBV4-1 and TRBJ2-1, with TRBD2 matching over 11 bases. Germline values: CDR1 MGHRA, CDR2 YSYEKL. The CDR3 contains 13 residues. V was clipped by 6 bases and J by 5 bases; unmatched bases: 0.

This clonotype appeared a few times. This rearrangement joins TRBV20-1 to TRBJ2-7; the D gene is possibly TRBD2 (5 bases). Germline assignment: CDR1 DFQATT and CDR2 SNEGSKA (reference sequence). Trimming stripped 0 bases from V and 6 bases from J, with 9 bases between. The CDR3 sequence is 12 residues long. CDR3 sequence (DNA): TGCAGTGCTAGAGACCCTGAGGGCGAGCAGTACTTC. Residues: CSARDPEGEQYF.

This clonotype was seen at least ten times. The chain links TRBV7-8 to TRBJ2-7; the D gene is possibly TRBD1 (5 bases). Germline assignment: CDR1 SGHVS and CDR2 FQNEAQ. The V end was cut by 1 base, the J end by 2 bases, with 9 bases between. The CDR3 contains 14 residues. The CDR3 region is CASSLGTTAYEQYF. The CDR3, as DNA: TGTGCCAGCAGCTTAGGGACAACGGCCTACGAGCAGTACTTC.